Each of the 5 T cell receptor beta chains below was sequenced from the same sample in a study of blood T cell repertoires in COVID-19. Produced via immunoSEQ multiplex PCR; TCRdb's table is partial and in-frame only. The sample carries hundreds of thousands of clones, 75% to 90% recorded once. Source material: peripheral blood. The receptors here all came from a man between 60 and 70 years old who had recovered from COVID-19.

The gene calls are TRBV12-3 or TRBV12-4 and TRBJ2-5; D is possibly TRBD1 (6 bases). The CDR3 loop spans 12 amino acids. Deletions cut 4 bases from V and 5 bases from J, with 8 bases between. As DNA, the CDR3 is TGTGCCAGCAGTTCGCAGGGGGAGACCCAGTACTTC. It yields the protein CASSSQGETQYF.

There are a few counts of this clone. The J gene is TRBJ2-1, the V gene TRBV5-8; D might be TRBD2 (5 bases). The ends were cut back, 2 bases at V and 5 bases at J, with 14 bases in the middle. This CDR3 spans 15 amino acids. The germline CDR1 and CDR2 sequences are SGHTS and YDEGEE. Here the CDR3 reads CASSLTGIGDNEQFF. Here the CDR3 DNA reads TGTGCCAGCAGCTTAACCGGGATCGGGGACAATGAGCAGTTCTTC. The entire variable domain, with the rest obtained from reference TRBV5-8 and TRBJ2-1, is as follows: EAGVTQSPTHLIKTRGQQATLRCSPISGHTSVYWYQQALGLGLQFLLWYDEGEERNRGNFPPRFSGRQFPNYSSELNVNALELEDSALYLCASSLTGIGDNEQFFGPGTRLTVL.

This sequence joins TRBV6-6 and TRBJ1-1, with D possibly being TRBD1 (6 bases). Trimming removed 6 bases at V and 6 bases at J, with 14 bases between. CDR3 size: 13 residues. The germline gives CDR1 MNHNY, CDR2 SVGAGI (reference sequence). Written as DNA, the CDR3 is TGTGCCAGCAGGTCCCGGGACACCGCTGAAGCTTTCTTT. It codes for CASRSRDTAEAFF.

The chain couples TRBV19 to TRBJ2-3; the match to TRBD2 covers 9 bases. V shed 10 bases and J 6 bases; nucleotides not matched to a gene: 11. This CDR3 region has 14 residues. Germline CDR1 reads LNHDA; CDR2 reads SQIVND (reference sequence). CDR3 in DNA: TGTGCCACCTCAAGGCGGGAGGGCCAGGATACGCAGTATTTT. The encoded protein is CATSRREGQDTQYF.

The J gene is TRBJ2-1, the V gene TRBV18; 11 nucleotides match TRBD2. The V gene's germline CDR1 is KGHSH and CDR2 LQKENI. This CDR3 has 16 amino acids. The J segment lost 9 bases and the V segment lost 0 bases, leaving 7 bases of the junction unmatched. In DNA, the CDR3 is TGTGCCAGCTCACCACCGTTAGCGGGAGGGCCGGGTGAGCAGTTCTTC. The encoded protein is CASSPPLAGGPGEQFF.